Listed here are 3 T cell receptor beta chains from one sample, sequenced in a study of blood T cell repertoires in COVID-19. The method was immunoSEQ multiplex PCR; TCRdb's version includes in-frame clones alone and lacks a portion of them. The sample lists a few hundred thousand clones, less than 85% seen once, with 3.1% in the top ten. Sequenced input: peripheral blood. These receptors were obtained from a woman aged 18-30 years with acute or convalescent COVID-19.

This clone has more than one count but fewer than ten. The CDR3 region is CASARGLSYNEQFF. DNA for the CDR3: TGCGCCAGCGCTCGGGGTTTATCCTACAATGAGCAGTTCTTC. The rearrangement uses TRBV5-1 and TRBJ2-1; tentatively, D is TRBD2 (5 bases). Between the trimmed V and J ends, which lost 7 bases and 1 base, there was a span of 12 bases. Per germline, CDR1 SGHRS and CDR2 YFSETQ. The CDR3 is 14 residues long.

This chain joins TRBV4-3 and TRBJ1-3; TRBD1 might be the D (6 bases). Trimming removed 4 bases from V and 3 bases from J, with 16 bases in between. Germline loops: CDR1 LGHNA, CDR2 YSLEER. CDR3 length: 16 amino acids. Written as DNA, the CDR3 is TGCGCCAGCAGCCCAACGCGGGGGGCGCGTGGAAACACCATATATTTT. This codes for CASSPTRGARGNTIYF.

V is TRBV7-2 and J is TRBJ2-1, with 12 bases that match TRBD2. Germline V gene sequence: CDR1 SGHTA, CDR2 FQGNSA. V lost 5 bases and J lost 9; bases outside the gene matches: 17. The CDR3 runs to 18 residues. The CDR3 sequence: CASSPPTSGSRGRGEQFF. The CDR3 DNA reads as TGTGCCAGCAGCCCACCGACTAGCGGGAGTAGGGGGCGGGGTGAGCAGTTCTTC.